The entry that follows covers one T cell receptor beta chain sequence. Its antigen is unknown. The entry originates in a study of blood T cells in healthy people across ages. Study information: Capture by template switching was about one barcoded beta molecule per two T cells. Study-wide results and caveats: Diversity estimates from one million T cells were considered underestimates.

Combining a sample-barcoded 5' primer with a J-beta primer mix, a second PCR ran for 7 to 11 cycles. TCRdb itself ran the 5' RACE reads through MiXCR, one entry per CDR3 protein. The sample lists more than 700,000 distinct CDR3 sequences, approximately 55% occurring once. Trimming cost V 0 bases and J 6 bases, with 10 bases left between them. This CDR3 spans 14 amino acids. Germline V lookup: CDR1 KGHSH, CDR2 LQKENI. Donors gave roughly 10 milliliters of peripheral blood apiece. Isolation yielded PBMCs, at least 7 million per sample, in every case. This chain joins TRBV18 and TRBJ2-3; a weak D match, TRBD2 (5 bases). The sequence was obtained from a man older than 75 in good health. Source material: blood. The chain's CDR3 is CASSPPGLGDTQYF. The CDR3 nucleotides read TGTGCCAGCTCACCACCCGGACTGGGGGATACGCAGTATTTT.